The 20 T cell receptor beta chains below all came from one sample that was sequenced in a study of graft-versus-host responses after intestinal transplantation. The repertoire was sequenced with immunoSEQ multiplex PCR; TCRdb's copy has only in-frame clones and lacks some. The data show about 24,000 clones, roughly 43% seen once. Sequencing used alloreactive CD4+ T cells from a mixed lymphocyte reaction culture, obtained before intestinal transplant. Regarding subset: CFSE-low proliferating T cells sorted from roughly 6-day pre-transplant mixed lymphocyte reaction (GvH or HvG direction). These receptors were taken from a human patient who received an intestinal transplant.

The V call is TRBV7-9, the J call TRBJ2-3; maybe TRBD2 (6 bases). V gave up 0 bases and J gave up 2 bases, with 18 bases separating them. The CDR3 consists of 18 residues. CDR1 and CDR2 from the germline V gene are SEHNR and FQNEAQ (reference sequence). The CDR3 bases are TGTGCCAGCAGCTTAGCGTATGGGTTAGCGGCACTCACAGATACGCAGTATTTT. Translating gives CASSLAYGLAALTDTQYF.

This clone has a handful of counts. The chain couples TRBV7-6 to TRBJ2-5; 7 nucleotides agree with TRBD1. J lost 7 bases, V lost 1 base, and 9 bases had no gene match. This CDR3 is 15 amino acids long. Germline values: CDR1 SGHVS, CDR2 FNYEAQ. The CDR3: CASSLGRDRAGTQYF. The CDR3, as DNA: TGTGCCAGCAGCTTAGGTCGAGACAGGGCTGGGACCCAGTACTTC. Full variable domain (missing parts from reference TRBV7-6 and TRBJ2-5): GAGVSQSPRYKVTKRGQDVALRCDPISGHVSLYWYRQALGQGPEFLTYFNYEAQQDKSGLPNDRFSAERPEGSISTLTIQRTEQRDSAMYRCASSLGRDRAGTQYFGPGTRLLVL.

The chain combines TRBV18 with TRBJ2-5; a weak D match, TRBD1 (6 bases). CDR3 length: 13 residues. The germline V gene has CDR1 KGHSH and CDR2 LQKENI. The V end was cut by 6 bases, the J end by 0 bases, with 8 bases between. CDR3 sequence: CASSQGYQETQYF. CDR3 coding DNA: TGTGCCAGCTCCCAGGGGTACCAAGAGACCCAGTACTTC.

The chain links TRBV19 to TRBJ1-5; 9 nucleotides match TRBD1. Looked up from germline, CDR1 is LNHDA and CDR2 is SQIVND (reference sequence). CDR3 length: 16 amino acids. Trimming took 4 bases from V and 5 from J; bases not matched to a gene: 9. CDR3 bases: TGTGCCAGTAGTACCTTGTACGGGACAGGGCATCAGCCCCAGCATTTT. Its protein is CASSTLYGTGHQPQHF.

This chain connects TRBV7-3 to TRBJ2-7, with 10 nucleotides matching TRBD1. Germline CDR1 is SGHTA and CDR2 is FQGTGA. V lost 5 bases and J lost 4; bases outside the gene matches: 14. This CDR3 region has 17 residues. CDR3 nucleotides: TGTGCCAGCAGCCCCCCCGATGGACAGGGGGTTAAGTACGAGCAGTACTTC. This sequence encodes CASSPPDGQGVKYEQYF.

This clone showed up just a few times. The gene calls are TRBV2 and TRBJ2-4, with D unresolved. CDR3 length equals 13 residues. Germline V gene lookup returns CDR1 SNHLY and CDR2 FYNNEI. V was cut by 7 bases and J by 0 bases, with 7 bases left in between. Here the CDR3 reads CASKAVAKNIQYF. CDR3 DNA sequence: TGTGCCAGCAAGGCGGTAGCCAAAAACATTCAGTACTTC.

In this sample, this clone turned up a few times. CDR3 nucleotide sequence: TGTGCCAGCAGCGTTTTCTCAGGGGCTGGAAACACCATATATTTT. Encoded protein: CASSVFSGAGNTIYF. The genes are TRBV9 and TRBJ1-3; D is possibly TRBD1 (6 bases). V shed 2 bases and J shed 2 bases, with 11 bases lying between them. This CDR3 has 15 residues. Germline assignment: CDR1 SGDLS and CDR2 YYNGEE. Full variable domain (missing parts from reference TRBV9 and TRBJ1-3): DSGVTQTPKHLITATGQRVTLRCSPRSGDLSVYWYQQSLDQGLQFLIQYYNGEERAKGNILERFSAQQFPDLHSELNLSSLELGDSALYFCASSVFSGAGNTIYFGEGSWLTVV.

Points on this clone: The junction shows a germline mismatch at one end, possibly a read error. Written as DNA, the CDR3 is TGCGCCAGCAACTTGGCCCGGACAGACTATGGCTACACCTTC. Protein sequence: CASNLARTDYGYTF. V gene TRBV5-1 combines with J gene TRBJ1-2; a weak D match, TRBD1 (6 bases). The CDR3 runs 14 residues. CDR1 and CDR2 (germline): SGHRS, YFSETQ.

The sample holds a few counts of this clone. V gene TRBV6-5 combines with J gene TRBJ1-6; D is uncertain. Trimming shortened V by 2 bases and J by 8 bases, and 7 bases separated the two germline ends. Germline values: CDR1 MNHEY, CDR2 SVGAGI. The CDR3 loop spans 13 amino acids. This CDR3 reads CASSYDRDSPLHF. Written as DNA, the CDR3 is TGTGCCAGCAGTTACGATCGGGATTCACCCCTCCACTTT.

This sequence joins TRBV7-9 and TRBJ2-1, with TRBD2 identical over 8 bases. V shed 5 bases, J shed 3 bases, and the junction held 15 bases outside the gene matches. Germline assignment: CDR1 SEHNR and CDR2 FQNEAQ (reference sequence). This CDR3 is 18 amino acids long. DNA for the CDR3: TGTGCCAGCAGCCAACAGCCCGGCGGGCGGGGGGACTACAATGAGCAGTTCTTC. Translation: CASSQQPGGRGDYNEQFF.

For this clone: At one end the junction does not follow the germline gene, possibly because of a read error. This chain uses TRBV27 with TRBJ2-2, with 10 bases fitting TRBD2. Germline assignment: CDR1 MNHEY and CDR2 SMNVEV (reference sequence). This CDR3 spans 16 amino acids. The CDR3 nucleotides are TGTGCCAGCAGTCAGTATAATAGCGGGGGGCACCGGGGAGCTGTTTTT. Translation gives CASSQYNSGGHRGAVF.

Only a few counts were recorded for this clone. The chain is built from TRBV2 and TRBJ1-5; 9 bases match TRBD1. J lost 4 bases, V lost 6 bases, and 10 bases had no gene match. This CDR3 comprises 16 residues. Germline CDR1 SNHLY, CDR2 FYNNEI. The CDR3 spells CASSRGTGIGNQPQHF. CDR3 nucleotides: TGTGCCAGCAGCCGCGGGACAGGGATAGGGAATCAGCCCCAGCATTTT.

The chain is built from TRBV4-3 and TRBJ2-1, with 9 bases that match TRBD2. CDR1 is LGHNA, CDR2 YSLEER, per germline. V shed 6 bases, J shed 1 base, and the junction held 10 bases outside the gene matches. This CDR3 comprises 17 residues. Written as DNA, the CDR3 is TGCGCCAGCAGTCTTTCAGGCGGGGGGGATTCCTACAATGAGCAGTTCTTC. Translating gives CASSLSGGGDSYNEQFF.

The chain is built from TRBV7-2 and TRBJ1-2, with D possibly TRBD1 on 6 matching bases. The CDR3 is made up of 15 amino acids. Between the trimmed V and J ends, which lost 7 bases and 9 bases, there was a span of 24 bases. CDR1 is SGHTA, CDR2 FQGNSA, per germline. DNA of the CDR3: TGTGCCAGCACCATGGGGGGGCTCCCCTTGAGTAGCTACACCTTC. Encoded protein: CASTMGGLPLSSYTF.

This clone turned up a few times. The chain combines TRBV7-2 with TRBJ2-7; 7 bases fit TRBD2. The germline V gene has CDR1 SGHTA and CDR2 FQGNSA. The CDR3 has 13 amino acids. The trim removed 3 bases at V and 3 bases at J, leaving 2 bases unmatched. CDR3 nucleotide sequence: TGTGCCAGCAGCTTCGGGGAGGGCTACGAGCAGTACTTC. Translation gives CASSFGEGYEQYF.

The chain recombines TRBV30 with TRBJ2-1; 8 nucleotides match TRBD2. This CDR3 has 12 amino acids. The V gene end was trimmed by 4 bases and the J gene end by 4 bases; junction bases not matched to a gene: 0. Germline CDR1 GTSNPN, CDR2 SVGIG (reference sequence). For the CDR3, the DNA is TGTGCCTGGACTAGCGGGTACAATGAGCAGTTCTTC. It encodes CAWTSGYNEQFF.

This sequence joins TRBV7-9 and TRBJ1-3; D unresolved. This CDR3 comprises 16 residues. V gave up 1 base and J gave up 0 bases, with 10 bases separating them. Per the germline V gene, CDR1 is SEHNR and CDR2 is FQNEAQ (reference sequence). CDR3 nucleotides: TGTGCCAGCAGCTTAGTTATTGTTAGCTCTGGAAACACCATATATTTT. It codes for CASSLVIVSSGNTIYF.

This clone has just a few counts. This sequence joins TRBV2 and TRBJ1-1; 7 bases map to TRBD1. V shed 5 bases, J shed 0 bases, and the junction held 3 bases outside the gene matches. Per germline, CDR1 SNHLY and CDR2 FYNNEI. There are 14 residues in the CDR3. The CDR3 coding sequence is TGTGCCAGCAGTTTGACAGGGATGAACACTGAAGCTTTCTTT. Translated: CASSLTGMNTEAFF.

In its sample, this clone was seen a few times. The chain links TRBV5-6 to TRBJ1-1; D uncertain. Trimming took off 4 bases at V and 1 base at J, with 8 bases between the two ends. Germline CDR1 and CDR2: SGHDT and YYEEEE. CDR3 size: 13 residues. The CDR3 spells CASSRRGNTEAFF. The CDR3 coding sequence is TGTGCCAGCAGCAGAAGAGGGAACACTGAAGCTTTCTTT.

J is TRBJ2-7 and V is TRBV5-6; D call uncertain. CDR1 and CDR2 from the germline V gene are SGHDT and YYEEEE. CDR3 length equals 11 residues. Trimming shortened V by 3 bases and J by 3 bases, and 4 bases separated the two germline ends. This CDR3 is CASSSYYEQYF. The DNA of the CDR3 is TGTGCCAGCAGCTCCTACTACGAGCAGTACTTC.